What follows are 15 T cell receptor beta chains derived from one specimen sequenced in a study of response to subunit inactivated influenza vaccine. In TCRdb, the RT-PCR reads were re-called with MiXCR into one record per CDR3 protein. The sample records roughly 570,000 distinct CDR3 sequences, around 15% being singletons. Sequenced here: PBMCs from blood, sampled approximately 12 days after vaccination. The receptors here all came from a man aged 45-65 years who received an inactivated influenza vaccine.

This clonotype has just a few counts. The rearrangement links TRBV6-5 to TRBJ2-2; 9 nucleotides match TRBD1. Germline CDR1 is MNHEY and CDR2 is SVGAGI. This CDR3 region has 15 residues. V dropped 6 bases and J dropped 4; count of bases not matched to a gene: 6. The CDR3 DNA is TGTGCCAGCAGGCACCGGGACAGGGTCACCGGGGAGCTGTTTTTT. Protein: CASRHRDRVTGELFF.

This clonotype was seen only a few times. The chain has TRBV5-1 and TRBJ2-5; D remains ambiguous. CDR3 size: 15 residues. Trimming stripped 3 bases from V and 2 bases from J, with 14 bases between. CDR1 is SGHRS, CDR2 YFSETQ, per germline. The DNA for the CDR3 is TGCGCCAGCAGCTACGGGCCAACCCCACAAGAGACCCAGTACTTC. It translates to CASSYGPTPQETQYF.

The sample holds a few counts of this clonotype. V is TRBV7-9 and J is TRBJ2-7; D gene ambiguous. CDR3 size: 16 residues. With 1 base removed from V and 2 bases from J, the gap between germline ends came to 15 bases. Germline V gene lookup returns CDR1 SEHNR and CDR2 FQNEAQ (reference sequence). This CDR3 reads CASSLGALAKTYEQYF. Written as DNA, the CDR3 is TGTGCCAGCAGCTTAGGTGCTCTGGCGAAGACCTACGAGCAGTACTTC.

The J gene is TRBJ2-3, the V gene TRBV5-6, with 9 bases fitting TRBD1. J gave up 0 bases and V 4 bases, and 6 bases lay outside the gene matches. Germline values: CDR1 SGHDT, CDR2 YYEEEE. The CDR3 is 16 residues long. The CDR3 reads CASSEAGTGSTDTQYF. The CDR3 DNA reads TGTGCCAGCAGCGAGGCCGGGACAGGGAGCACAGATACGCAGTATTTT.

Ten or more counts support this clonotype. V and J are TRBV12-3 or TRBV12-4 and TRBJ2-7; 10 bases align to TRBD1. The CDR3 covers 15 residues. Trimming cost V 6 bases and J 2 bases; bases outside gene matches: 7. This CDR3 reads CASRRDRGRTYEQYF. In DNA form, the CDR3 reads TGTGCCAGCAGAAGGGACAGGGGCCGAACCTACGAGCAGTACTTC.

CDR3 sequence (DNA): TGCAGCGTTGCGTCACGAAGCCACACTGAAGCTTTCTTT. This gives the protein CSVASRSHTEAFF. The gene calls are TRBV29-1 and TRBJ1-1; no clear D. Germline CDR1 is SQVTM and CDR2 is ANQGSEA. V gave up 4 bases and J gave up 3 bases, with 12 bases separating them. The CDR3 is 13 residues long.

This clonotype was recorded a few times. This chain uses TRBV20-1 with TRBJ2-7; D perhaps matches TRBD2 (6 bases). Per the germline V gene, CDR1 is DFQATT and CDR2 is SNEGSKA (reference sequence). The CDR3 totals 16 residues. Trimming left V 3 bases short and J 6 bases short, with 24 bases between. CDR3 sequence reads: CSARGLSTGPTGEQYF. CDR3 bases: TGCAGTGCTAGGGGACTCTCAACCGGCCCCACGGGCGAGCAGTACTTC.

The chain joins TRBV29-1 to TRBJ1-6, with D possibly being TRBD1 (6 bases). This CDR3 is built from 13 residues. Germline CDR1 and CDR2: SQVTM and ANQGSEA. Trimming took off 4 bases at V and 8 bases at J, with 12 bases between the two ends. The CDR3, as DNA: TGCAGCGTTGGGACAGAGCCCCATTCACCCCTCCACTTT. It translates to CSVGTEPHSPLHF.

This sequence joins TRBV7-8 and TRBJ2-1; 11 bases are shared with TRBD2. With 4 bases clipped from V and 0 bases from J, the junction kept 14 bases outside the gene matches. CDR3 size: 20 residues. The V gene's germline CDR1 is SGHVS and CDR2 FQNEAQ. This CDR3 reads CASSSGVLTSGRSSYNEQFF. As DNA, the CDR3 is TGTGCCAGCAGCTCAGGGGTCCTTACTAGCGGGAGAAGCTCCTACAATGAGCAGTTCTTC.

The table lists this clonotype with a few counts. The chain combines TRBV7-2 with TRBJ2-5; TRBD2 aligns across 9 bases. CDR3 size: 15 residues. Germline V gene data show CDR1 as SGHTA and CDR2 as FQGNSA. V trimming: 3 bases; J trimming: 2 bases; junction bases outside the gene matches: 4. DNA of the CDR3: TGTGCCAGCAGCTTTATCAGCGGGAGGCAAGAGACCCAGTACTTC. Amino acids: CASSFISGRQETQYF.

The genes are TRBV12-3 or TRBV12-4 and TRBJ2-2, with D perhaps TRBD1 or TRBD2 (5 bases each). The germline V and J ends were trimmed by 0 bases and 7 bases, with 6 bases remaining between them. The CDR3 runs to 13 residues. The CDR3 nucleotides are TGTGCCAGCAGTTTAGCTGGGGGCGGGGAGCTGTTTTTT. This codes for CASSLAGGGELFF.

V gene TRBV29-1 combines with J gene TRBJ2-7, with D maybe TRBD1 (6 bases). The V gene lost 5 bases and the J gene lost 4 bases, with 15 bases spanning the gap. Germline V gives CDR1 SQVTM, CDR2 ANQGSEA. The CDR3 has 13 residues. CDR3 sequence (DNA): TGCAGCGTTCAGACAGGATCTAATTACGAGCAGTACTTC. It codes for CSVQTGSNYEQYF.

In its sample, this clonotype was seen many times. The chain uses TRBV7-9 and TRBJ1-5; D call uncertain. The V gene lost 4 bases and the J gene lost 0 bases, with 7 bases spanning the gap. The CDR3 length is 14 residues. Per germline, CDR1 SEHNR and CDR2 FQNEAQ (reference sequence). CDR3 loop: CASSSVYSNQPQHF. The CDR3, as DNA: TGTGCCAGCAGCTCCGTGTATAGCAATCAGCCCCAGCATTTT.

This chain joins TRBV28 and TRBJ1-5; no firm D call. The CDR3 extends over 14 amino acids. Between the trimmed V and J ends, which lost 4 bases and 9 bases, there was a span of 16 bases. Germline V gives CDR1 MDHEN, CDR2 SYDVKM. The CDR3 DNA is TGTGCCAGCAGTTCATCGGCCCCCCCCGGGCCCCAGCATTTT. It translates to CASSSSAPPGPQHF.

This clonotype occurred a few times. This rearrangement joins TRBV10-3 to TRBJ1-1; D gene unclear. The CDR3 extends over 13 amino acids. The V and J ends lost 6 bases and 1 base respectively, with 9 bases between them. CDR1 and CDR2 from the germline V gene are ENHRY and SYGVKD. The CDR3 DNA sequence: TGTGCCATCAGACGGAAACCGAACACTGAAGCTTTCTTT. Translating gives CAIRRKPNTEAFF.